Shown below are 27 T cell receptor beta chains from a single sample sequenced in a study of blood T cell repertoires in COVID-19. Only in-frame clones appear in the TCRdb table, and some are missing; sequencing was by immunoSEQ multiplex PCR. The sample has 200,000 to 300,000 clones; 83% are singletons. The sample was PBMCs or T cells enriched from blood (not recorded which). The receptors derive from a woman aged 40 to 50 who had been exposed to COVID-19.

This clone was seen only once. The V and J genes are TRBV7-2 and TRBJ2-7; TRBD2 matches 7 bases. Trimming took 4 bases from V and 3 from J; bases not matched to a gene: 6. This CDR3 comprises 14 residues. Germline CDR1 and CDR2: SGHTA and FQGNSA. CDR3 protein: CASSSGGSRYEQYF. CDR3 nucleotide sequence: TGTGCCAGCAGCTCGGGGGGAAGCCGCTACGAGCAGTACTTC.

The CDR3 loop reads CASSPFLFAAGNTIYF. The CDR3 DNA reads as TGTGCCAGCAGCCCTTTCCTTTTTGCAGCTGGAAACACCATATATTTT. The J gene is TRBJ1-3, the V gene TRBV3-1 (or the pseudogene TRBV3-2); unclear D gene. Germline loops: CDR1 LGHDT, CDR2 YNNKEL (reference sequence). The CDR3 is 16 amino acids. V lost 4 bases to trimming and J lost 2 bases, with 15 bases between them.

V usage is TRBV3-1 (or the pseudogene TRBV3-2) and J usage is TRBJ1-4; D is uncertain. The CDR3 is made up of 15 amino acids. V lost 4 bases to trimming and J lost 5 bases, with 14 bases between them. CDR1 is LGHDT and CDR2 is YNNKEL in the germline V gene (reference sequence). This CDR3 reads CASSPGRGINEKLFF. CDR3 DNA: TGTGCCAGCAGCCCTGGTAGAGGGATCAATGAAAAACTGTTTTTT.

The chain links TRBV2 to TRBJ2-5; TRBD1 matches 9 bases. The germline CDR1 and CDR2 sequences are SNHLY and FYNNEI. The CDR3 sequence is 15 residues long. The V segment lost 7 bases and the J segment 5 bases; nucleotides outside the gene matches: 11. CDR3 region: CASTMPGQGMETQYF. As DNA, the CDR3 is TGTGCCAGCACCATGCCGGGACAGGGTATGGAGACCCAGTACTTC.

In its sample, this clone was seen a few times. The chain couples TRBV27 to TRBJ2-1; possibly TRBD1 for D (6 bases). The CDR3 sequence is 17 residues long. Trimming took off 5 bases at V and 6 bases at J, with 23 bases between the two ends. Germline CDR1 MNHEY, CDR2 SMNVEV (reference sequence). CDR3 sequence: CASSPTRGITVGNEQFF. CDR3 sequence (DNA): TGTGCCAGCAGTCCCACCAGGGGAATCACGGTGGGCAATGAGCAGTTCTTC.

The chain carries TRBV2 and TRBJ2-1, with D unresolved. The V end lost 8 bases, the J end lost 6 bases, and 17 bases lay between the germline ends. Germline values: CDR1 SNHLY, CDR2 FYNNEI. This CDR3 has 14 residues. Here the CDR3 DNA reads TGTGCCAGCCGTCCCGGGTCCGGTCCCAATGAGCAGTTCTTC. Translating gives CASRPGSGPNEQFF.

Comments on this clone: A read error may account for a junction end that differs from germline. The chain joins TRBV7-7 to TRBJ2-3; 8 bases fit TRBD2. The CDR3 contains 17 residues. CDR1 is SSHAT and CDR2 is FNYEAQ in the germline V gene (reference sequence). CDR3 nucleotide sequence: TGTGCTAGCAGCCCCCGTCGGGGGGGGGCGGGCACAGATACGCAGTATTTT. Translated: CASSPRRGGAGTDTQYF.

The gene calls are TRBV5-1 and TRBJ2-5, with TRBD2 identical over 7 bases. Germline assignment: CDR1 SGHRS and CDR2 YFSETQ. This CDR3 spans 15 amino acids. Unmatched junction bases numbered 4, after V lost 0 bases and J lost 2 bases. CDR3 nucleotide sequence: TGCGCCAGCAGCTTGGCGGGGGGTCTTCAAGAGACCCAGTACTTC. Translating it yields CASSLAGGLQETQYF. The variable domain in full, completed from reference TRBV5-1 and TRBJ2-5, reads KAGVTQTPRYLIKTRGQQVTLSCSPISGHRSVSWYQQTPGQGLQFLFEYFSETQRNKGNFPGRFSGRQFSNSRSEMNVSTLELGDSALYLCASSLAGGLQETQYFGPGTRLLVL.

The V gene is TRBV7-3, the J gene TRBJ2-1; no clear D gene. There are 13 residues in the CDR3. V was shortened by 5 bases and J by 8 bases, with 13 bases between the two germline ends. Germline V gives CDR1 SGHTA, CDR2 FQGTGA. The CDR3 spells CASSPYLTDEQFF. The CDR3 nucleotides read TGTGCCAGCAGCCCCTACCTAACAGATGAGCAGTTCTTC.

The J gene is TRBJ2-3, the V gene TRBV15, with 10 bases matching TRBD1. CDR1 is LNHNV and CDR2 is YYDKDF in the germline V gene (reference sequence). Unmatched junction bases numbered 5, after V lost 5 bases and J lost 3 bases. This CDR3 comprises 15 residues. The CDR3, as DNA: TGTGCCACCAGCTACCGACAGGGGGCAACAGATACGCAGTATTTT. Encoded protein: CATSYRQGATDTQYF.

The rearrangement uses TRBV18 and TRBJ1-5, with D possibly matching TRBD1 (6 bases). CDR3 length: 16 amino acids. V was cut by 3 bases and J by 0 bases, with 12 bases left in between. In germline, CDR1 is KGHSH, CDR2 LQKENI. The CDR3 DNA reads TGTGCCAGCTCACCGGCACAGGGAGTTAGCAATCAGCCCCAGCATTTT. Translating it yields CASSPAQGVSNQPQHF.

This chain links TRBV9 with TRBJ1-5, with a possible D match to TRBD1 (6 bases). V was cut by 3 bases and J by 5 bases, with 12 bases left in between. The CDR3 totals 14 residues. CDR1 and CDR2 from the germline V gene are SGDLS and YYNGEE. CDR3 loop: CASSAGVGDQPQHF. The CDR3 nucleotides are TGTGCCAGCAGCGCAGGGGTTGGGGATCAGCCCCAGCATTTT.

This chain joins TRBV9 and TRBJ2-2; possibly TRBD1 for D (7 bases). The CDR3 length is 15 residues. From germline, CDR1 is SGDLS and CDR2 YYNGEE. V shed 4 bases and J shed 5 bases, with 15 bases lying between them. The CDR3 sequence: CASSPTGAGTGELFF. The CDR3 bases are TGTGCCAGCAGCCCCACAGGGGCGGGAACCGGGGAGCTGTTTTTT.

The chain couples TRBV12-3 or TRBV12-4 to TRBJ1-5; D is perhaps TRBD1 (5 bases). The ends were cut back, 8 bases at V and 7 bases at J, with 15 bases in the middle. CDR3 length: 13 residues. CDR3: CASDLGRDQPQHF. The CDR3 coding sequence is TGTGCCAGCGATCTGGGGAGGGACCAGCCCCAGCATTTT.

This clone has just a few counts. The chain carries TRBV5-1 and TRBJ2-7, with D perhaps matching TRBD1 (6 bases). The CDR3 contains 14 residues. Germline loops: CDR1 SGHRS, CDR2 YFSETQ. Deletions cut 3 bases from V and 2 bases from J, with 12 bases between. The CDR3 region has the DNA TGCGCCAGCAGCTCAGGGGATCCCACCTACGAGCAGTACTTC. It is translated as CASSSGDPTYEQYF.

There are many counts of this clone. The chain couples TRBV19 to TRBJ1-5, with TRBD1 matching 7 bases. CDR3 size: 13 residues. Germline-derived CDR1 and CDR2 are LNHDA and SQIVND (reference sequence). The V and J ends lost 5 bases and 7 bases, in that order; junction bases with no gene match: 5. The DNA for the CDR3 is TGTGCCAGTAGTGACAGGGACGGGCAGCCCCAGCATTTT. Its translation: CASSDRDGQPQHF.

This chain joins TRBV7-3 and TRBJ1-2; the D gene is possibly TRBD1 (5 bases). Germline values: CDR1 SGHTA, CDR2 FQGTGA. V lost 5 bases and J 7 bases, leaving 17 bases between the germline ends. The CDR3 has 14 amino acids. Here the CDR3 DNA reads TGTGCCAGCAGCCTAGATCCGCAGGGCGGTGGCTACACCTTC. This encodes CASSLDPQGGGYTF.

In this sample, this clone turned up a few times. The rearrangement joins TRBV6-5 to TRBJ1-1; TRBD1 matches at 11 bases. The ends lost 4 bases at V and 6 bases at J; junction bases unmatched: 7. CDR1 and CDR2 from the germline V gene are MNHEY and SVGAGI. CDR3 size: 15 residues. The CDR3 DNA reads as TGTGCCAGCAGTTCCGCTGGACAGGGGGCTTCTGAAGCTTTCTTT. This gives the protein CASSSAGQGASEAFF.

As DNA, the CDR3 is TGCGCCAGCAGCTTCAACCTTCTAAGCGGCTACACCTTC. This codes for CASSFNLLSGYTF. The chain links TRBV5-1 to TRBJ1-2; unclear D gene. CDR1 and CDR2 (germline): SGHRS, YFSETQ. Between the trimmed V and J ends, which lost 2 bases and 8 bases, there was a span of 13 bases. This CDR3 has 13 residues.

The chain is built from TRBV3-1 (or the pseudogene TRBV3-2) and TRBJ2-5; D is possibly TRBD1 (6 bases). Trimming shortened V by 3 bases and J by 5 bases, and 10 bases separated the two germline ends. The CDR3 contains 13 residues. CDR1 is LGHDT, CDR2 YNNKEL, per germline (reference sequence). The CDR3 sequence is CASSHRTVETQYF. The CDR3, as DNA: TGTGCCAGCAGCCACAGGACAGTTGAGACCCAGTACTTC.

This sequence joins TRBV10-3 and TRBJ1-1; D is uncertain. The germline CDR1 and CDR2 sequences are ENHRY and SYGVKD. V was trimmed by 2 bases and J by 4 bases, leaving 11 bases between them. The length of the CDR3 is 14 residues. In DNA, the CDR3 is TGTGCCATCAGTGAGAGTTTGAGGGTCACTGAAGCTTTCTTT. It is translated as CAISESLRVTEAFF.

The chain couples TRBV28 to TRBJ2-7; 7 nucleotides agree with TRBD2. This CDR3 has 15 amino acids. Per germline, CDR1 MDHEN and CDR2 SYDVKM. Unmatched junction bases numbered 10, after V lost 1 base and J lost 7 bases. The CDR3 loop is CASSLFGGGGGEQYF. Written as DNA, the CDR3 is TGTGCCAGCAGTTTATTTGGGGGGGGAGGAGGTGAGCAGTACTTC.

The chain joins TRBV3-1 (or the pseudogene TRBV3-2) to TRBJ1-2, with 8 bases aligning to TRBD1. CDR3 length: 16 amino acids. The V segment lost 0 bases and the J segment 1 base; nucleotides outside the gene matches: 4. Germline CDR1 reads LGHDT; CDR2 reads YNNKEL (reference sequence). For the CDR3, the DNA is TGTGCCAGCAGCCAAGATCCCGGACAGGGTAACTATGGCTACACCTTC. Its protein product is CASSQDPGQGNYGYTF.

The chain recombines TRBV7-8 with TRBJ2-6; weak D call: TRBD1 (5 bases). The V end was cut by 5 bases, the J end by 1 base, with 9 bases between. This CDR3 has 15 amino acids. CDR1 is SGHVS and CDR2 is FQNEAQ in the germline V gene. CDR3 sequence (DNA): TGTGCCAGCAGCGCCCAGGGATCTGGGGCCAACGTCCTGACTTTC. Protein product: CASSAQGSGANVLTF.

In its sample, this clone was seen once. CDR3 DNA: TGCGCCAGCAGCCAGAGTCCCACGGGGTTTACTAGCACAGATACGCAGTATTTT. As protein: CASSQSPTGFTSTDTQYF. The chain carries TRBV4-3 and TRBJ2-3, with D tentatively TRBD2 (5 bases). CDR1 and CDR2 (germline): LGHNA, YSLEER. The CDR3 is made up of 18 amino acids. The V end lost 3 bases, the J end lost 0 bases, and 19 bases lay between the germline ends.

Written as DNA, the CDR3 is TGCGCCAGCGGGACAGGGGCCCTGCTCTCTGGAAACACCATATATTTT. Protein product: CASGTGALLSGNTIYF. This chain connects TRBV5-1 to TRBJ1-3; 10 bases line up with TRBD1. Germline V gives CDR1 SGHRS, CDR2 YFSETQ. This CDR3 is built from 16 residues. V lost 7 bases and J lost 0; bases outside the gene matches: 7.

J is TRBJ2-7 and V is TRBV5-1; D possibly corresponds to TRBD2 (5 bases). The CDR3 length is 15 residues. Germline-derived CDR1 and CDR2 are SGHRS and YFSETQ. Trimming left V 0 bases short and J 0 bases short, with 10 bases between. The CDR3 region is CASSLAGGGSYEQYF. DNA of the CDR3: TGCGCCAGCAGCTTGGCGGGCGGAGGCTCCTACGAGCAGTACTTC.